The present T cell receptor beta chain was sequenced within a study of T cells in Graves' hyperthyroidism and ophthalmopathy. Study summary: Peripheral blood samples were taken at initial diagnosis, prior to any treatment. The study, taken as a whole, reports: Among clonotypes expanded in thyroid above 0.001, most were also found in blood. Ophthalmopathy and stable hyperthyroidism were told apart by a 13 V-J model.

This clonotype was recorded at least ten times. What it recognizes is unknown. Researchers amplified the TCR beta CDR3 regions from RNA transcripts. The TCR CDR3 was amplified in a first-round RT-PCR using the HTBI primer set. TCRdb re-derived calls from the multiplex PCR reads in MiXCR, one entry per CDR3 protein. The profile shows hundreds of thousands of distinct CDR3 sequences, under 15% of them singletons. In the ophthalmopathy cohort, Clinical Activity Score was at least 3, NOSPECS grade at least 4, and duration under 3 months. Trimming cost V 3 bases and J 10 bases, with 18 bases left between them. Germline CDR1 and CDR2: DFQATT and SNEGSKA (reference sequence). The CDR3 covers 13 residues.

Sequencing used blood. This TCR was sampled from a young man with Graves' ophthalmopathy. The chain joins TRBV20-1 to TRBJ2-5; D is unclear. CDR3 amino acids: CSARTASDGIQYF. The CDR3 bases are TGCAGTGCTAGGACGGCGTCAGACGGTATCCAGTACTTC.